Each of the 21 T cell receptor beta chains below was sequenced from the same sample in a study of Ad26.COV2.S vaccination and SARS-CoV-2 variants. Treatment meaning: over 15 received Ad26.COV2.S at low or high dose, single or two shots; several received placebo; per-sample allocation not given. After the first vaccine or placebo injection, samples were drawn on day 63. Clones were read by immunoSEQ multiplex PCR, and TCRdb kept only the in-frame ones, dropping some. The sample comprises approximately 420,000 clones, 88% of which are singletons, and roughly 3.2% rests with the top ten. Sequencing was performed on peripheral blood, taken in a trial of Ad26.COV2.S vaccine versus placebo. The receptors stem from a person between 18 and 59 years old who received the Ad26.COV2.S COVID-19 vaccine or a placebo.

The gene calls are TRBV4-3 and TRBJ1-2, with D hard to call. The CDR3 totals 14 residues. The V gene lost 0 bases and the J gene lost 6 bases, with 11 bases spanning the gap. Per the germline V gene, CDR1 is LGHNA and CDR2 is YSLEER. The CDR3 DNA reads TGCGCCAGCAGCCAAGAAGTAATTCGGGATGGCTACACCTTC. It encodes CASSQEVIRDGYTF.

The V and J genes are TRBV5-5 and TRBJ2-7; 13 bases are shared with TRBD2. There are 16 residues in the CDR3. Germline V gives CDR1 SGHKS, CDR2 YYEKEE (reference sequence). V was pared by 4 bases and J by 1 base, with 5 bases of the junction left unmatched. The DNA for the CDR3 is TGTGCCAGCAGCCCGAGACTAGCGGGGGGATCCTACGAGCAGTACTTC. Residues: CASSPRLAGGSYEQYF.

The chain joins TRBV2 to TRBJ1-1; a possible D gene is TRBD1 (5 bases). There are 17 residues in the CDR3. The germline V and J ends were trimmed by 7 bases and 6 bases, with 27 bases remaining between them. The germline V gene encodes CDR1 SNHLY and CDR2 FYNNEI. This CDR3 is CASTSRPNTRGAPEAFF. For the CDR3, the DNA is TGTGCCAGCACATCGCGGCCCAACACACGGGGCGCGCCTGAAGCTTTCTTT.

The chain couples TRBV11-1 to TRBJ1-4; D not certain. There are 14 residues in the CDR3. The ends were cut back, 3 bases at V and 0 bases at J, with 5 bases in the middle. CDR1 and CDR2 (germline): SGHAT, FQDESV (reference sequence). The CDR3 DNA sequence: TGTGCCAGCAGCTTCGATGCAACTAATGAAAAACTGTTTTTT. Translated, it gives CASSFDATNEKLFF.

This rearrangement joins TRBV28 to TRBJ2-7; the D is unclear. This CDR3 region has 10 residues. The ends were cut back, 5 bases at V and 4 bases at J, with 3 bases in the middle. CDR1 and CDR2 (germline): MDHEN, SYDVKM. This CDR3 is CASSDYEQYF. The CDR3 coding sequence is TGTGCCAGCAGTGATTACGAGCAGTACTTC.

The rearrangement joins TRBV24-1 to TRBJ2-3; tentatively, D is TRBD2 (6 bases). From germline, CDR1 is KGHDR and CDR2 SFDVKD. V was pared by 2 bases and J by 9 bases, with 11 bases between. The CDR3 length is 13 residues. The CDR3 is CATSDSPGDTQYF. CDR3 in DNA: TGTGCCACCAGTGATTCTCCGGGGGACACGCAGTATTTT.

The J gene is TRBJ1-1, the V gene TRBV7-9; 8 bases are a match to TRBD1. CDR1 and CDR2 (germline): SEHNR, FQNEAQ (reference sequence). CDR3 size: 14 residues. V dropped 5 bases and J dropped 5; count of bases not matched to a gene: 7. The chain's CDR3 is CASSPNRGGTEAFF. The CDR3 nucleotides are TGTGCCAGCAGCCCCAACAGGGGGGGTACTGAAGCTTTCTTT.

This sequence joins TRBV27 and TRBJ2-5; 8 bases are shared with TRBD2. Germline values: CDR1 MNHEY, CDR2 SMNVEV (reference sequence). V was clipped by 3 bases and J by 4 bases; unmatched bases: 7. The CDR3 consists of 15 residues. CDR3 DNA sequence: TGTGCCAGCAGTTTCATCGGGGGGGGCGGAGAGACCCAGTACTTC. Protein sequence: CASSFIGGGGETQYF.

CDR3 DNA sequence: TGTGCCAGCAGCCAAGGTACGGGAACTGAAGCTTTCTTT. Translation gives CASSQGTGTEAFF. The chain is built from TRBV3-1 (or the pseudogene TRBV3-2) and TRBJ1-1; D not resolved. Germline loops: CDR1 LGHDT, CDR2 YNNKEL (reference sequence). The length of the CDR3 is 13 residues. V lost 1 base and J lost 5, with 8 bases in between.

The chain links TRBV4-1 to TRBJ1-1; D might be TRBD1 (5 bases). V was shortened by 4 bases and J by 0 bases, with 15 bases between the two germline ends. CDR1 is MGHRA, CDR2 YSYEKL, per germline. This CDR3 has 16 residues. This CDR3 reads CASSPANRYLNTEAFF. The CDR3 nucleotides read TGCGCCAGCAGCCCCGCCAACAGGTACCTGAACACTGAAGCTTTCTTT.

With regard to this clone: The identical CDR3 is also encoded by other nucleotide sequences in the sample. The chain recombines TRBV5-1 with TRBJ2-3; D is perhaps TRBD1 or TRBD2 (5 bases each). The CDR3 has 14 amino acids. Germline CDR1 is SGHRS and CDR2 is YFSETQ. Trimming removed 4 bases from V and 1 base from J, with 10 bases in between. CDR3 DNA sequence: TGCGCCAGCAGCGGGGGACCCGGCACAGATACGCAGTATTTT. It is translated as CASSGGPGTDTQYF.

The V gene is TRBV4-1, the J gene TRBJ2-4; D possibly corresponds to TRBD2 (5 bases). There are 14 residues in the CDR3. Looked up from germline, CDR1 is MGHRA and CDR2 is YSYEKL. Trimming removed 2 bases at V and 9 bases at J, with 14 bases between. The CDR3 coding sequence is TGCGCCAGCAGCCAAATTGGACTTTCTGGCATTCAGTACTTC. The encoded protein is CASSQIGLSGIQYF.

V usage is TRBV5-1 and J usage is TRBJ2-7; D perhaps matches TRBD1 (6 bases). The germline V gene has CDR1 SGHRS and CDR2 YFSETQ. Trimming removed 4 bases from V and 5 bases from J, with 19 bases in between. This CDR3 contains 15 residues. The CDR3 nucleotides are TGCGCCAGCAGCCTTTCGACGACAGGTCTCCACGAGCAGTACTTC. This sequence encodes CASSLSTTGLHEQYF.

This clone has just one count. The chain joins TRBV29-1 to TRBJ1-4; TRBD1 agrees at 11 bases. J lost 7 bases, V lost 3 bases, and 1 base had no gene match. CDR3 length equals 13 residues. Germline CDR1 is SQVTM and CDR2 is ANQGSEA. The DNA of the CDR3 is TGCAGCGTTGACGGGACAGGGGGTGAAAAACTGTTTTTT. Protein: CSVDGTGGEKLFF.

The rearrangement links TRBV25-1 to TRBJ1-1, with D unclear. V was pared by 8 bases and J by 3 bases, with 13 bases between. The germline V gene has CDR1 MGHDK and CDR2 SYGVNS. CDR3 length: 13 residues. CDR3 DNA sequence: TGTGCCAGCTCGAGGGTCCTGGACACTGAAGCTTTCTTT. This sequence encodes CASSRVLDTEAFF.

This clone has just one count. V usage is TRBV20-1 and J usage is TRBJ1-1; D is unresolved. The CDR3 contains 10 residues. V gave up 6 bases and J gave up 7 bases, with 9 bases separating them. Germline V lookup: CDR1 DFQATT, CDR2 SNEGSKA (reference sequence). The CDR3 spells CSAPLVEAFF. CDR3 nucleotide sequence: TGCAGTGCCCCGTTGGTTGAAGCTTTCTTT.

J is TRBJ1-1 and V is TRBV3-1 (or the pseudogene TRBV3-2); a possible D gene is TRBD1 (5 bases). CDR3 length: 12 amino acids. CDR1 is LGHDT, CDR2 YNNKEL, per germline (reference sequence). V gave up 2 bases and J gave up 6 bases, with 7 bases separating them. CDR3: CASSQRGSEAFF. The CDR3 DNA follows: TGTGCCAGCAGCCAACGGGGGTCTGAAGCTTTCTTT.

This clone occurred once. The rearrangement uses TRBV5-1 and TRBJ2-1; either TRBD1 or TRBD2 may fit D (5 bases each). Germline assignment: CDR1 SGHRS and CDR2 YFSETQ. The CDR3 sequence is 15 residues long. V lost 0 bases and J lost 10, with 17 bases in between. In DNA, the CDR3 is TGCGCCAGCAGCTTGGAGGGGACCCGCCTAACGGAGCAGTTCTTC. Its protein product is CASSLEGTRLTEQFF.

The chain is built from TRBV7-9 and TRBJ2-1; 10 positions match TRBD2. Trimming took 5 bases from V and 7 from J; bases not matched to a gene: 8. The CDR3 runs to 15 residues. Germline CDR1 reads SEHNR; CDR2 reads FQNEAQ (reference sequence). The chain's CDR3 is CASSVSGGMRNEQFF. The CDR3 nucleotides read TGTGCCAGCAGCGTTAGCGGGGGGATGAGGAATGAGCAGTTCTTC.

The chain couples TRBV5-5 to TRBJ1-3, with D possibly being TRBD1 (6 bases). The CDR3 covers 14 residues. Between the trimmed V and J ends, which lost 0 bases and 5 bases, there was a span of 9 bases. Germline loops: CDR1 SGHKS, CDR2 YYEKEE (reference sequence). CDR3 nucleotide sequence: TGTGCCAGCAGCTTGGCAGGGGTTAGAAACACCATATATTTT. Translation gives CASSLAGVRNTIYF.

The chain links TRBV6-5 to TRBJ2-7; 8 positions agree with TRBD1. Germline values: CDR1 MNHEY, CDR2 SVGAGI. The ends lost 4 bases at V and 2 bases at J; junction bases unmatched: 7. This CDR3 region has 15 residues. The CDR3 loop reads CASSSPRTGTYEQYF. Here the CDR3 DNA reads TGTGCCAGCAGTTCCCCCAGGACAGGGACCTACGAGCAGTACTTC.